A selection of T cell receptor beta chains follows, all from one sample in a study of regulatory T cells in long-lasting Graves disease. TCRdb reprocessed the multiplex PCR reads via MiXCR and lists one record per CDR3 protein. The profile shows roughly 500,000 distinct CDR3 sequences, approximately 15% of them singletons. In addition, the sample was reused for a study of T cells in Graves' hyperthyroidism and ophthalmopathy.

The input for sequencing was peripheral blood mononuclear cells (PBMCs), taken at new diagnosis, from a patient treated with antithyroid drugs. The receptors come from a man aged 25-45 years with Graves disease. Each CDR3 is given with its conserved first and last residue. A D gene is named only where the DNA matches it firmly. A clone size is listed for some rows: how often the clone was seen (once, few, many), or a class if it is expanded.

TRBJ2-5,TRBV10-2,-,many,TGCGCCAGCAGTGAGGGCCCCTTGGTGGGCGCCCAAGAGACCCAGTACTTC,CASSEGPLVGAQETQYF
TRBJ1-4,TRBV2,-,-,TGTGCCAGCAGTGGGGCCCGGGGAGGGGCGGATGAAAAACTGTTTTTT,CASSGARGGADEKLFF
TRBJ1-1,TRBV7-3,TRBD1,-,TGTGCCAGCAGCTCCGGGACAGGGGTCGGGAACACTGAAGCTTTCTTT,CASSSGTGVGNTEAFF
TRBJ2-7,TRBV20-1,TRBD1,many,TGCAGTGCTGGGGGACAGGGAGGAAACGAGCAGTACTTC,CSAGGQGGNEQYF
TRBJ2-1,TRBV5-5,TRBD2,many,TGTGCCAGCAGTGAGCAACTAGCGGGAGGACGCGGGCAGTTCTTC,CASSEQLAGGRGQFF
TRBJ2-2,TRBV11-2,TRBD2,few,TGTGCCAGCAGCTCCCTTGGGGGGGCCGGGGAGCTGTTTTTT,CASSSLGGAGELFF
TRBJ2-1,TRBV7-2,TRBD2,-,TGTGCCAGCAGCTTCCTCGGACTAGATTTATACAATGAGCAGTTCTTC,CASSFLGLDLYNEQFF
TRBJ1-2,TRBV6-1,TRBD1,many,TGTGCCAGCAGCCCCCAGGCAGGGGGCTATGGCTACACCTTC,CASSPQAGGYGYTF
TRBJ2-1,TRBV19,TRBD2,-,TGTGCCAGTACTCCCGGGACTAGCGGGAGTGCGTCCTACAATGAGCAGTTCTTC,CASTPGTSGSASYNEQFF
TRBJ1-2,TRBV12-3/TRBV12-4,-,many,TGTGCCAGCAGTTACAGGGATCCTAACTATGGCTACACCTTC,CASSYRDPNYGYTF
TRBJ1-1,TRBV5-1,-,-,TGCGCCAGCAGCCCCCCGCCCCCGAACACTGAAGCTTTCTTT,CASSPPPPNTEAFF
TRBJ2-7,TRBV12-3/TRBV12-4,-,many,TGTGCCAGCACTATATCAGGACTTGACTACGAGCAGTACTTC,CASTISGLDYEQYF
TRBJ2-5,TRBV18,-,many,TGTGCCAGCTCACCAGCACGGACTCAAGAGACCCAGTACTTC,CASSPARTQETQYF
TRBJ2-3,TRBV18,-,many,TGTGCCAGCTCACCACAGGCGGGCACAGATACGCAGTATTTT,CASSPQAGTDTQYF
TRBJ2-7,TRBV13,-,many,TGTGCCAGCAGCTTAAACAGGTTAGGGGACTACGAGCAGTACTTC,CASSLNRLGDYEQYF
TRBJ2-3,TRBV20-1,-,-,TGCAGTGCTAGATCGGTGGGGGATACGCAGTATTTT,CSARSVGDTQYF
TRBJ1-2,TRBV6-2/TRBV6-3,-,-,TGTGCCAGCAGCGAGACAGACCCCTATGGCTACACCTTC,CASSETDPYGYTF
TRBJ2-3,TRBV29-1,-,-,TGCAGCGGAGGGACGGACAGTAGCACAGATACGCAGTATTTT,CSGGTDSSTDTQYF
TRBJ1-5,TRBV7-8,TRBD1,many,TGTGCCAGCAGCTTGGGCTGGACAGGGAATCAGCCCCAGCATTTT,CASSLGWTGNQPQHF
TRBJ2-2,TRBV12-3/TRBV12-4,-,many,TGTGCCAGCAGTTTAAATCTAGTAGCTACCGGGGAGCTGTTTTTT,CASSLNLVATGELFF
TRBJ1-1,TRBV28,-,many,TGTGCCAGCAGTATCCTCTCCAGGAGGAACACTGAAGCTTTCTTT,CASSILSRRNTEAFF
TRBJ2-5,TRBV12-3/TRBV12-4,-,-,TGTGCCAGCAGTTTTGGGGCAGGGCCCCAAGAGACCCAGTACTTC,CASSFGAGPQETQYF
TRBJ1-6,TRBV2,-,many,TGTGCCAGCAGCAAATACCTCCAGAGTTCAAATTCACCCCTCCACTTT,CASSKYLQSSNSPLHF
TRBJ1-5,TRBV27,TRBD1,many,TGTGCCAGCAGTACTACAGGGGGCTATAGCAATCAGCCCCAGCATTTT,CASSTTGGYSNQPQHF
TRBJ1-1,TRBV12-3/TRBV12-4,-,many,TGTGCCAGCAGGGGACGGGGTTTCAAAGCTTTCTTT,CASRGRGFKAFF
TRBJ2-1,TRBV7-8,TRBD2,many,TGTGCCAGCAGCTCCCTAGCGGGAGTGTACAATGAGCAGTTCTTC,CASSSLAGVYNEQFF
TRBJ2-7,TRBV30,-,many,TGTGCCTGGACGGAAGAGGTCGGCGAGCAGTACTTC,CAWTEEVGEQYF
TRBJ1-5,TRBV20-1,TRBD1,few,TGCAGTGCTAGAGATGGACAGGGCCGAGGGCCCCAGCATTTT,CSARDGQGRGPQHF
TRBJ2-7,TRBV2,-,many,TGTGCCAGCAGTGAAATTGGTGGAAGCGGGTACAACTACGAGCAGTACTTC,CASSEIGGSGYNYEQYF
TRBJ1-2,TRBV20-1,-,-,TGCAGTGCTAGTCGGGGTCCCGCGCGCGGCTACACCTTC,CSASRGPARGYTF
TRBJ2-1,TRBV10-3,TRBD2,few,TGTGCCACCTGGGAGACTAGCGGGGAGTCTAATGAGCAGTTCTTC,CATWETSGESNEQFF
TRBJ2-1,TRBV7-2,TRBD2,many,TGTGCCAGCAGCTCCCCTTCCGGGCGGGCTAGCGGACCCTCCTACAATGAGCAGTTCTTC,CASSSPSGRASGPSYNEQFF
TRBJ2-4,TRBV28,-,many,TGTGCCGCCTCAGGGCCCAAAAACATTCAGTACTTC,CAASGPKNIQYF
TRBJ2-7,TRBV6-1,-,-,TGTGCCAGCAGTGTACCCGGGACCGATTCCTACGAGCAGTACTTC,CASSVPGTDSYEQYF
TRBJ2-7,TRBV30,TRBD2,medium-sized,TGTGCCTGGAGTCAACTTACCGGCCCGGGGGGGTCCGAGCAGTACTTC,CAWSQLTGPGGSEQYF
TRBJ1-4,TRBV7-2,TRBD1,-,TGTGCCAGCAGCGATACAGGGGGCAGGGGAAAACTGTTTTTT,CASSDTGGRGKLFF
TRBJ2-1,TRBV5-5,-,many,TGTGCCAGCAGCTTGGTTCAGGACCTTCTAGTTGAGCAGTTCTTC,CASSLVQDLLVEQFF